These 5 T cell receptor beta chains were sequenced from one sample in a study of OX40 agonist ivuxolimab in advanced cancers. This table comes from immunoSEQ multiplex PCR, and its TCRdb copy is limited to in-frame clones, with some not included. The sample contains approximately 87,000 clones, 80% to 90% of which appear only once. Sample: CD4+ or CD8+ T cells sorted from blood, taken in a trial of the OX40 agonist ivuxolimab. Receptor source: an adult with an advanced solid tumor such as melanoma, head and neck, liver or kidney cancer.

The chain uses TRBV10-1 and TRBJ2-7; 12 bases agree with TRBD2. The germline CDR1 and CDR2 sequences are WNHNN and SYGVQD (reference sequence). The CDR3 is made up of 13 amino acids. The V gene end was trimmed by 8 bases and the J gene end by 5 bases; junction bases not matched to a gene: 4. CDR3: CASGLAGTDEQYF. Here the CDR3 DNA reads TGCGCCAGCGGACTAGCGGGAACCGACGAGCAGTACTTC.

This chain's CDR3 is CASSGALAGGPTQYF. The DNA for the CDR3 is TGTGCCAGCAGCGGGGCACTAGCGGGAGGGCCTACCCAGTACTTC. The J gene is TRBJ2-5, the V gene TRBV6-1, with 13 bases lining up with TRBD2. V gave up 6 bases and J gave up 8 bases; unmatched junction bases: 9. The germline V gene encodes CDR1 MNHNS and CDR2 SASEGT. This CDR3 has 15 residues.

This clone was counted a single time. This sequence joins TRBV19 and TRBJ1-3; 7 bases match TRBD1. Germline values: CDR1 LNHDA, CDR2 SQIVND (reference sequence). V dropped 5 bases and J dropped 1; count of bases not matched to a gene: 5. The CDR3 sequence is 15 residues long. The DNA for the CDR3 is TGTGCCAGTAGTTCCACAGGGGAGTCTGGAAACACCATATATTTT. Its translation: CASSSTGESGNTIYF.

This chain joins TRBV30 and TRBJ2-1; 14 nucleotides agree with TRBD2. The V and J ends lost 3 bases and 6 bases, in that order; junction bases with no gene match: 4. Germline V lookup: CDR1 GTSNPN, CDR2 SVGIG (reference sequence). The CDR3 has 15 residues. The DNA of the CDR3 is TGTGCCTGGAGACAGGGACTAGCGGGAGTCAATGAGCAGTTCTTC. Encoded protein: CAWRQGLAGVNEQFF.

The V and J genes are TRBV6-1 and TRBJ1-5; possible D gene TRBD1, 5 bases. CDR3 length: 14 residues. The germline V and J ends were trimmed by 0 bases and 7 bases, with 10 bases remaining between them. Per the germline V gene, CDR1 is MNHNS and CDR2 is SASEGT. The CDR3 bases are TGTGCCAGCAGTGAAGCTGGGGGGAGCCAGCCCCAGCATTTT. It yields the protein CASSEAGGSQPQHF.